These 16 T cell receptor beta chains originate from one sample sequenced in a study of shared clonotypes between healthy human individuals. Naive CD8 cells comprised CD45RO-negative, CCR7-positively selected cells, excluding terminally differentiated effector memory CD45RA+ cells. Libraries were prepared by immunoSEQ multiplex PCR; TCRdb keeps only in-frame clonotypes and omits some of them. The sample has millions of clones, 85% to 95% seen once; the top ten hold 1.7%. Sequencing was carried out using naive CD8+ T cells from PBMCs. All receptors derive from a man aged 18 to 35 in good health. Some clones in this sample may be carry-over from other donors' samples.

CDR3 in DNA: TGTGCCAGCAGTTACAGCTCGACGGATTTGGGTGGCTACACCTTC. It specifies CASSYSSTDLGGYTF. J is TRBJ1-2 and V is TRBV6-5; no definite D call. V was clipped by 2 bases and J by 7 bases, with 17 bases between them. This CDR3 has 15 residues. Looked up from germline, CDR1 is MNHEY and CDR2 is SVGAGI.

The J gene is TRBJ2-4, the V gene TRBV11-2, with 7 bases that match TRBD1. Germline lookup yields CDR1 SGHAT and CDR2 FQNNGV. This CDR3 is built from 16 residues. Unmatched junction bases numbered 7, after V lost 1 base and J lost 4 bases. This CDR3 is CASSLGVRTGKNIQYF. In nucleotides, the CDR3 is TGTGCCAGCAGCTTAGGAGTCAGGACAGGAAAAAACATTCAGTACTTC.

Only a few counts were recorded for this clone. This rearrangement joins TRBV6-5 to TRBJ2-7, with D maybe TRBD1 (5 bases). Looked up from germline, CDR1 is MNHEY and CDR2 is SVGAGI. Between the trimmed V and J ends, which lost 6 bases and 6 bases, there was a span of 18 bases. The CDR3 spans 14 residues. This CDR3 is CASSPGPMGREQYF. The CDR3 DNA reads TGTGCCAGCAGCCCAGGGCCCATGGGGCGCGAGCAGTACTTC.

The J gene is TRBJ2-7, the V gene TRBV18; 12 nucleotides agree with TRBD2. There are 16 residues in the CDR3. V dropped 0 bases and J dropped 5; count of bases not matched to a gene: 5. Germline CDR1 KGHSH, CDR2 LQKENI. The CDR3 nucleotides read TGTGCCAGCTCACCACCGTCGAGGACTAGCGGGAACGAGCAGTACTTC. Translating gives CASSPPSRTSGNEQYF.

The V and J genes are TRBV28 and TRBJ2-3, with 10 bases lining up with TRBD1. J gave up 3 bases and V 3 bases, and 6 bases lay outside the gene matches. The CDR3 covers 16 residues. From germline, CDR1 is MDHEN and CDR2 SYDVKM. The DNA of the CDR3 is TGTGCCAGCAGTTTCCGGGACAGGGGTCGGACAGATACGCAGTATTTT. Its translation is CASSFRDRGRTDTQYF.

V and J are TRBV7-9 and TRBJ2-1; 7 nucleotides align to TRBD2. The CDR3 is 14 amino acids. CDR1 SEHNR and CDR2 FQNEAQ come from the germline V gene (reference sequence). V lost 2 bases to trimming and J lost 8 bases; unmatched junction nucleotides: 6. CDR3 nucleotide sequence: TGTGCCAGCAGCTTACAGCGGGATAAACATGAGCAGTTCTTC. Translating gives CASSLQRDKHEQFF.

V usage is TRBV9 and J usage is TRBJ2-1; D is ambiguous. The CDR3 loop spans 12 amino acids. The ends were cut back, 3 bases at V and 8 bases at J, with 9 bases in the middle. Germline CDR1 SGDLS, CDR2 YYNGEE. CDR3 residues: CASSGVGHEQFF. CDR3 in DNA: TGTGCCAGCAGCGGGGTGGGCCATGAGCAGTTCTTC.

In this sample, this clone turned up a few times. The V gene is TRBV5-4, the J gene TRBJ2-2; D may be TRBD2 (6 bases). V lost 4 bases, J lost 5 bases, and 12 bases lay in between. CDR3 size: 14 residues. Germline V gives CDR1 SGHNT, CDR2 YYREEE (reference sequence). For the CDR3, the DNA is TGTGCCAGCAGCCCAAGGGGACTGACCGGGGAGCTGTTTTTT. Translating gives CASSPRGLTGELFF.

CDR3 DNA sequence: TGTGCCAGCAGCCGGTCGACAGCCAACTACGAGCAGTACTTC. Its protein product is CASSRSTANYEQYF. J is TRBJ2-7 and V is TRBV9, with D possibly matching TRBD1 (5 bases). V lost 4 bases, J lost 3 bases, and 14 bases lay in between. This CDR3 contains 14 residues. Germline CDR1 SGDLS, CDR2 YYNGEE.

The chain uses TRBV19 and TRBJ1-1; the D is unclear. The V gene lost 7 bases and the J gene lost 2 bases, with 17 bases spanning the gap. The germline V gene has CDR1 LNHDA and CDR2 SQIVND (reference sequence). CDR3 size: 15 residues. CDR3 coding DNA: TGTGCCAGTACCCTGGGGATAGGAGGAAACACTGAAGCTTTCTTT. As protein: CASTLGIGGNTEAFF.

V and J are TRBV19 and TRBJ1-4; D gene unclear. Germline lookup yields CDR1 LNHDA and CDR2 SQIVND (reference sequence). The CDR3 runs 12 residues. V shed 0 bases and J shed 14 bases, with 10 bases lying between them. This CDR3 is CASSIDMMILFF. Written as DNA, the CDR3 is TGTGCCAGTAGTATAGACATGATGATCCTGTTTTTT.

This chain uses TRBV14 with TRBJ2-1; the match to TRBD1 covers 10 bases. The CDR3 is 16 residues long. The ends lost 2 bases at V and 6 bases at J; junction bases unmatched: 7. Germline V gene data show CDR1 as SGHDN and CDR2 as FVKESK. CDR3 amino acids: CASSQPGQGYFNEQFF. The CDR3 DNA sequence: TGTGCCAGCAGCCAACCGGGACAGGGGTATTTCAATGAGCAGTTCTTC. Based on the CDR3 plus reference TRBV14 and TRBJ2-1, the full variable domain is EAGVTQFPSHSVIEKGQTVTLRCDPISGHDNLYWYRRVMGKEIKFLLHFVKESKQDESGMPNNRFLAERTGGTYSTLKVQPAELEDSGVYFCASSQPGQGYFNEQFFGPGTRLTVL.

This chain joins TRBV15 and TRBJ1-2; D is perhaps TRBD1 (5 bases). V was trimmed by 8 bases and J by 2 bases, leaving 18 bases between them. Germline lookup yields CDR1 LNHNV and CDR2 YYDKDF (reference sequence). The CDR3 has 15 residues. Here the CDR3 DNA reads TGTGCCACCGGGGCGGGTGGGGGACCCAACTATGGCTACACCTTC. It yields the protein CATGAGGGPNYGYTF.

The CDR3 bases are TGTGCCAGCAGTACAAATCAGGGGGCGCCCCAGCATTTT. Translating gives CASSTNQGAPQHF. The rearrangement joins TRBV6-5 to TRBJ1-5, with 8 nucleotides matching TRBD1. Trimming cost V 5 bases and J 9 bases; bases outside gene matches: 6. The CDR3 length is 13 residues. Germline CDR1 MNHEY, CDR2 SVGAGI.

The rearrangement links TRBV5-1 to TRBJ2-5; D is uncertain. Trimming left V 4 bases short and J 3 bases short, with 13 bases between. Germline V gene data show CDR1 as SGHRS and CDR2 as YFSETQ. The CDR3 runs 14 residues. CDR3 in DNA: TGCGCCAGCAGCGCCGACATTGGGGAAGAGACCCAGTACTTC. Protein: CASSADIGEETQYF.

The V call is TRBV4-3, the J call TRBJ2-1; D is unresolved. The germline V gene encodes CDR1 LGHNA and CDR2 YSLEER. The CDR3 loop spans 14 amino acids. The V end was cut by 3 bases, the J end by 10 bases, with 16 bases between. In nucleotides, the CDR3 is TGCGCCAGCAGCCAGACCCCTAATGGGCGGGAGCAGTTCTTC. Translation gives CASSQTPNGREQFF.